A single TCR beta chain is shown here with its context. Profiling relied on immunoSEQ multiplex PCR, and the TCRdb table lists in-frame clones only, not all of them. The table has approximately 170,000 clones, around nine tenths seen once. This sample stems from a study of blood T cell repertoires in COVID-19. Study overall: Samples taken during acute and convalescent COVID-19 were collected in the United States, Italy and Spain. PBMCs, B-cell-depleted T cells, or T cells provided the cDNA or gDNA that made up the material.

CDR3 length: 17 amino acids. The ends were cut back, 6 bases at V and 1 base at J, with 19 bases in the middle. Germline lookup yields CDR1 MDHEN and CDR2 SYDVKM. The V call is TRBV28, the J call TRBJ1-5, with D hard to call. The sequence was collected from a young man with active or convalescent COVID-19. The sample taken for sequencing was peripheral blood. CDR3 DNA: TGTGCCAGCAGCTCCGCTCGAGCCGGGGTCAGCAATCAGCCCCAGCATTTT. Translation: CASSSARAGVSNQPQHF.